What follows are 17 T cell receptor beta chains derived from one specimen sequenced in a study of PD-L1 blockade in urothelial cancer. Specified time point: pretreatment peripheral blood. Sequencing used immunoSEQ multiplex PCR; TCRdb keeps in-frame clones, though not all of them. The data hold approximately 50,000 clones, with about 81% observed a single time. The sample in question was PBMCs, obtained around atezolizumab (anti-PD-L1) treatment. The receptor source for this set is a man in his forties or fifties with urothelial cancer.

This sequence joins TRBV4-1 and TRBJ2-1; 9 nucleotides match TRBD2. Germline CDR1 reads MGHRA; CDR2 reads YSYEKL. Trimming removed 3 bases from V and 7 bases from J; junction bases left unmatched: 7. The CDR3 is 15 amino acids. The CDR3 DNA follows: TGCGCCAGCAGCCACCAGACTAGCGGCAAAAATGAGCAGTTCTTC. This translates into CASSHQTSGKNEQFF.

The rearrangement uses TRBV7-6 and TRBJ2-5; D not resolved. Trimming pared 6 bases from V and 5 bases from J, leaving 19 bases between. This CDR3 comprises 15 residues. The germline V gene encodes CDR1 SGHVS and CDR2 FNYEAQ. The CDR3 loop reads CASRAGRPSAETQYF. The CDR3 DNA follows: TGTGCCAGCAGAGCTGGCAGGCCCTCCGCGGAGACCCAGTACTTC.

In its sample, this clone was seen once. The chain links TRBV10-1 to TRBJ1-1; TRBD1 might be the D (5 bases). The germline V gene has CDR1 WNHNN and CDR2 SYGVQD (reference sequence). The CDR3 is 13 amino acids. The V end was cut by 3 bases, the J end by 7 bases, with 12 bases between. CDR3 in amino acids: CASSDNIQVEAFF. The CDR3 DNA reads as TGCGCCAGCAGTGATAACATACAGGTTGAAGCTTTCTTT.

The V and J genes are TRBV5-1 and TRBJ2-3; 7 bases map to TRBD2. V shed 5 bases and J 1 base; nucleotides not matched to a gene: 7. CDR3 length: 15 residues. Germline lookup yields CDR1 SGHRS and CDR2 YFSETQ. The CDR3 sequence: CASRTGGGGTDTQYF. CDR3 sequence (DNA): TGCGCCAGCAGAACGGGAGGCGGGGGCACAGATACGCAGTATTTT.

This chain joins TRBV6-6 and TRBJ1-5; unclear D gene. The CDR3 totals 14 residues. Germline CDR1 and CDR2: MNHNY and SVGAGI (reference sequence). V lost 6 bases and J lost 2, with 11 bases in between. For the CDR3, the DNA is TGTGCCAGCAGCCTACCGATTCGCAATCAGCCCCAGCATTTT. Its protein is CASSLPIRNQPQHF.

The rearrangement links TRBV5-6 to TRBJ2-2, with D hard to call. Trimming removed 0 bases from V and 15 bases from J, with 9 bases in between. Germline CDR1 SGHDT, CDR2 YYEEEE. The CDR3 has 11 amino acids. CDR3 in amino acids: CASSLGRVLFF. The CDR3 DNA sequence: TGTGCCAGCAGCTTGGGACGGGTGTTGTTTTTT. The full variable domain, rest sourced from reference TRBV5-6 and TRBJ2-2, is DAGVTQSPTHLIKTRGQQVTLRCSPKSGHDTVSWYQQALGQGPQFIFQYYEEEERQRGNFPDRFSGHQFPNYSSELNVNALLLGDSALYLCASSLGRVLFFGEGSRLTVL.

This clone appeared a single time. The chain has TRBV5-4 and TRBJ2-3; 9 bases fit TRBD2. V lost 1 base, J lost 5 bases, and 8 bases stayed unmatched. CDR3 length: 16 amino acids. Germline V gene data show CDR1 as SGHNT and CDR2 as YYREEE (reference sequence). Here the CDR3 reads CASSLSAGGLGDTQYF. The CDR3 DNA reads TGTGCCAGCAGCTTGTCTGCGGGGGGGCTTGGAGATACGCAGTATTTT.

For the CDR3, the DNA is TGTGCCAGTAGTATTGGAGGCAGCAAAAACATTCAGTACTTC. Translating it yields CASSIGGSKNIQYF. The chain has TRBV19 and TRBJ2-4, with D possibly matching TRBD2 (5 bases). The germline CDR1 and CDR2 sequences are LNHDA and SQIVND (reference sequence). The CDR3 is made up of 14 amino acids. The V end lost 3 bases, the J end lost 3 bases, and 9 bases lay between the germline ends.

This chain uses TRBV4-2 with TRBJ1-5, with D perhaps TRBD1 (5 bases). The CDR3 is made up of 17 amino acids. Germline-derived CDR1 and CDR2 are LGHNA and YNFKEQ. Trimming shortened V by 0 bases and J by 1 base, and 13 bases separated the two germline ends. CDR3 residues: CASSQEWVGLSNQPQHF. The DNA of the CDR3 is TGTGCCAGCAGCCAAGAATGGGTGGGACTCAGCAATCAGCCCCAGCATTTT.

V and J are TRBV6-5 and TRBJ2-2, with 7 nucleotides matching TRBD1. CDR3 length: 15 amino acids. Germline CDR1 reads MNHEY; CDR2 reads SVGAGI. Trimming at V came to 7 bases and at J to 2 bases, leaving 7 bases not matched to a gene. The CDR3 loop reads CASTGTEYNTGELFF. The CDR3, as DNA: TGTGCCAGCACTGGGACAGAGTATAACACCGGGGAGCTGTTTTTT.

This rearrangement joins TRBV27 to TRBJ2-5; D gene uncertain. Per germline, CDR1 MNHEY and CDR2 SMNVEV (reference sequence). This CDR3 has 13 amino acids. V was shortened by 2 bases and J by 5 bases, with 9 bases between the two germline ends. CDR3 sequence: CASSLNVRETQYF. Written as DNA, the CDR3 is TGTGCCAGCAGTTTAAACGTCAGGGAGACCCAGTACTTC.

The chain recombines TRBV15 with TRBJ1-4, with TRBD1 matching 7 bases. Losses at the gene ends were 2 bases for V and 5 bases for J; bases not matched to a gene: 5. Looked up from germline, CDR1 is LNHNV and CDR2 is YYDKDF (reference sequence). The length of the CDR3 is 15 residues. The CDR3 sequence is CATSRRTGRNEKLFF. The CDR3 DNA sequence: TGTGCCACCAGCAGAAGGACAGGTAGAAATGAAAAACTGTTTTTT.

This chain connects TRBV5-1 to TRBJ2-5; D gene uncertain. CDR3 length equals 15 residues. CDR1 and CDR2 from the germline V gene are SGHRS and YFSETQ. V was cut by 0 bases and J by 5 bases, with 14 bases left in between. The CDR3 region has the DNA TGCGCCAGCAGCTTGGAACTACGGCAGATGGAGACCCAGTACTTC. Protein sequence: CASSLELRQMETQYF.

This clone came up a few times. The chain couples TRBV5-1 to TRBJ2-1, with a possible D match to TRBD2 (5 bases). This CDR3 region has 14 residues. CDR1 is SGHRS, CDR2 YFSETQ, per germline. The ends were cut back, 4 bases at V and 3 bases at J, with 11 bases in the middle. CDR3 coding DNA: TGCGCCAGCAGCCTCGGACTCGACTACAATGAGCAGTTCTTC. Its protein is CASSLGLDYNEQFF.

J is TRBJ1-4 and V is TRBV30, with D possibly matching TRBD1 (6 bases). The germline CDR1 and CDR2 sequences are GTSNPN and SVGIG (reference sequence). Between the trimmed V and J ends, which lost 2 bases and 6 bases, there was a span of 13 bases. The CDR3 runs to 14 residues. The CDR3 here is CAWSLGAVDEKLFF. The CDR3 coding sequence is TGTGCCTGGAGTCTGGGGGCAGTCGATGAAAAACTGTTTTTT.

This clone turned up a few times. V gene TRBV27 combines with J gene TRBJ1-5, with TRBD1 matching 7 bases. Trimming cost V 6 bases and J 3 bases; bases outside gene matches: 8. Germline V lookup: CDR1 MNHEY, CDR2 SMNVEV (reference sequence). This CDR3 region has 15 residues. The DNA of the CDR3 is TGTGCCAGCAGCCTAGGGGGCGCTGTCAATCAGCCCCAGCATTTT. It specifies CASSLGGAVNQPQHF.

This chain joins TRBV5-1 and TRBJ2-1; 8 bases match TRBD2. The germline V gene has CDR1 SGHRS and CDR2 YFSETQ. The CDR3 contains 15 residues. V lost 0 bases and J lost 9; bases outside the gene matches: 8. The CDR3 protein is CASSLVGGAFSEQFF. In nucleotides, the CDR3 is TGCGCCAGCAGCTTGGTCGGGGGGGCCTTTAGTGAGCAGTTCTTC.